This TCR beta chain was retrieved from a study of T-cell memory formation after mild COVID-19. TCRdb reprocessed the 5' RACE reads via MiXCR and lists one record per CDR3 protein. Of about 57,000 distinct CDR3 sequences in the sample, approximately 12% were seen once. This clonotype was recorded at least ten times. Germline V gene data show CDR1 as SGHVS and CDR2 as FNYEAQ. CDR3 length: 12 amino acids. The junction had 2 bases not matched to a gene; V was cut back by 5 bases and J by 5 bases. The chain is built from TRBV7-6 and TRBJ2-5; 7 positions agree with TRBD1. The TCR originated in a man between 18 and 29 years old who had mild COVID-19 (a few samples of this study predate the infection). Cell type and time point are not known. Sequencing input: PBMCs or a T cell subset sorted from them (not recorded which). CDR3 sequence reads: CASSKQGETQYF. CDR3 sequence (DNA): TGTGCCAGCAGCAAACAGGGGGAGACCCAGTACTTC.